The subject of this entry is one T cell receptor (beta chain). Its cognate antigen has yet to be identified. Base qualities are not provided; no much larger clone lies one nucleotide away. This record belongs to a study of blood T cell repertoires in COVID-19 (dated by TCRdb to 2018 to 2021). Looking at the study overall: Samples covering the acute and convalescent phases of COVID-19 were provided by collaborators in the United States, Italy and Spain. The prospective study material was composed of cDNA or gDNA derived from T cells, B-cell-depleted T cells, or PBMCs. Subjects who had been exposed to COVID-19, were actively infected with it, or had recovered from it provided the deeply sampled blood TCRbeta repertoires that made up the dataset. A freely available public database, intended as a resource for researchers studying the immune response to SARS-CoV-2, is where the repertoires were released. The samples were drawn from two sources: the first 160 participants of the ongoing ImmuneRACE study, and fewer than 1,500 subjects contributed by 6 global collaborators. The sample metadata nearly always contained a de-identified subject ID, COVID-19 status, age in years and sex. HLA class I and class II types, where available, came from metadata supplied by the sample provider rather than from assay-based typing. Beyond this particular receptor, the publication reports: The amount of clinical and demographic metadata varied by source and participant and was provided uncurated.

TCRbeta CDR3 regions were amplified from genomic DNA by means of the immunoSEQ Assay, a bias-controlled multiplex PCR. In the original analysis: Within the assay, amplification of reference gene primers was used to estimate how many nucleated cells each sample contained. To quantify the absolute abundance of each unique TCRbeta CDR3 rearrangement, sequence reads were collapsed and filtered. For each sample, productive Simpson clonality was calculated as the square root of Simpson's diversity index across productive rearrangements. Sourced from immuneACCESS, this table was stored by TCRdb with only in-frame sequences that have V and J called. A share of the clones is absent; for the studies checked, an unresolved V gene accounts for under half, and the remainder has no known explanation. D and trimming were read from the DNA, whereas the V and J calls and clone size are those reported in that table. The sample profile shows approximately 120,000 clones; 85% to 90% of them were found once. The ten largest clones represent about 1% of the sample.

From cysteine to phenylalanine, the CDR3 is 16 amino acids long. Only the CDR3 part of the read is kept: 48 bases, read in frame from the first base. For this chain, trimming is 5 bases at the V end and 1 base at the J end, and the number of junction bases without a gene match is 9. CDR1 and CDR2 are drawn from the germline V gene: SGDLS, YYNGEE. Collaborating institutions collected whole blood in K2EDTA tubes following their own protocols. For TCRbeta analysis, collaborator samples were shipped as frozen whole blood, as isolated PBMCs, or as DNA extracted from either sample type. The sequence was collected from a human donor in a cohort sampled during active COVID-19. Sample: peripheral blood. This chain is built from TRBV9 and TRBJ2-3, with TRBD1 matching 8 junction bases. The encoded CDR3 is CASSRTGQFGTDTQYF. The bases read TGTGCCAGCAGTAGGACAGGGCAATTTGGCACAGATACGCAGTATTTT. With the portions outside the CDR3 filled from the reference TRBV9 and TRBJ2-3 genes, the complete variable region becomes DSGVTQTPKHLITATGQRVTLRCSPRSGDLSVYWYQQSLDQGLQFLIQYYNGEERAKGNILERFSAQQFPDLHSELNLSSLELGDSALYFCASSRTGQFGTDTQYFGPGTRLTVL.